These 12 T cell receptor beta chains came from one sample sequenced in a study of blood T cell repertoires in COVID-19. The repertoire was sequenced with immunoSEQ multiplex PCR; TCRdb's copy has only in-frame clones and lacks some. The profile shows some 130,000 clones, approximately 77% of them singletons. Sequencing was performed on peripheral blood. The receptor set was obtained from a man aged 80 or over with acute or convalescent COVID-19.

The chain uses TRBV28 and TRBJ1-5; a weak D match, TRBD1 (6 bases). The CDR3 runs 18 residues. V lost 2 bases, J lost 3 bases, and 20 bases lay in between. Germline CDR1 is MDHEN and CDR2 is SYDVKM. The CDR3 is CASSLRSLARGLNQPQHF. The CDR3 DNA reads TGTGCCAGCAGTTTAAGGAGTTTGGCCAGGGGCCTCAATCAGCCCCAGCATTTT.

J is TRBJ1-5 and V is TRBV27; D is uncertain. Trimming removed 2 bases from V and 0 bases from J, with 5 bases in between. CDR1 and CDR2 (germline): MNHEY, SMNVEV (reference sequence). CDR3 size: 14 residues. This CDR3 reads CASSLTYSNQPQHF. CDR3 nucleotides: TGTGCCAGCAGTTTAACCTATAGCAATCAGCCCCAGCATTTT.

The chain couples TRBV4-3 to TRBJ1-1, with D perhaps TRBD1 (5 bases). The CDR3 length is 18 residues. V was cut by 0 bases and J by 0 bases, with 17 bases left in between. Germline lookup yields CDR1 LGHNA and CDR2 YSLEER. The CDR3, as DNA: TGCGCCAGCAGCCAAGACCCAGGCGGGGGAGCGATGAACACTGAAGCTTTCTTT. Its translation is CASSQDPGGGAMNTEAFF.

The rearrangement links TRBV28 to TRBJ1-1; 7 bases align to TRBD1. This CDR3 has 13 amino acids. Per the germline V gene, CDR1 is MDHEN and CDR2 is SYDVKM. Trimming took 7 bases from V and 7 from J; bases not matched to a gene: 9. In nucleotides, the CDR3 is TGTGCCAGCAAGCCCACCGGGACAGATGAAGCTTTCTTT. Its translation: CASKPTGTDEAFF.

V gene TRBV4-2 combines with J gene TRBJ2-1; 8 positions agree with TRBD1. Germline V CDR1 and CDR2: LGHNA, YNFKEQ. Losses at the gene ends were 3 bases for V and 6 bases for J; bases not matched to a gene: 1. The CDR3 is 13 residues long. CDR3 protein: CASSHTGGNEQFF. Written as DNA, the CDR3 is TGTGCCAGCAGCCACACAGGGGGCAATGAGCAGTTCTTC.

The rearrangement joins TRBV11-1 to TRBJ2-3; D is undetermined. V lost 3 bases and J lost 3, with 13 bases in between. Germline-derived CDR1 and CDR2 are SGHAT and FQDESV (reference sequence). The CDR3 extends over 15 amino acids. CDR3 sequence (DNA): TGTGCCAGCAGCTTTCGATCTGTTCGGACAGATACGCAGTATTTT. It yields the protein CASSFRSVRTDTQYF.

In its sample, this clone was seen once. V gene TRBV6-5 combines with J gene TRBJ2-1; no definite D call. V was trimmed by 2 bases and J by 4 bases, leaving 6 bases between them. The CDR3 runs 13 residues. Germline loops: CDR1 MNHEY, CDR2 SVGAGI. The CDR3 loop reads CASSYEPYNEQFF. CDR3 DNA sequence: TGTGCCAGCAGTTACGAGCCGTACAATGAGCAGTTCTTC.

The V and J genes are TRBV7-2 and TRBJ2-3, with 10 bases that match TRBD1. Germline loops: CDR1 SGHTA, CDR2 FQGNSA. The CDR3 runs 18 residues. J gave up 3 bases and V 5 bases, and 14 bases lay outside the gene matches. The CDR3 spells CASSLRTGGRYMTDTQYF. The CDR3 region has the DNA TGTGCCAGCAGCCTAAGGACAGGGGGAAGGTATATGACAGATACGCAGTATTTT.

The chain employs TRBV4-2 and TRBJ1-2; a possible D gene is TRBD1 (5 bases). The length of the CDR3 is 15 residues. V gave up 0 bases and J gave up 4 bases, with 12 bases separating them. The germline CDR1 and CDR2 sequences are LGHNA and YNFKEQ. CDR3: CASSQDRVLIYGYTF. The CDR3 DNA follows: TGTGCCAGCAGCCAAGACAGGGTCCTTATCTATGGCTACACCTTC.

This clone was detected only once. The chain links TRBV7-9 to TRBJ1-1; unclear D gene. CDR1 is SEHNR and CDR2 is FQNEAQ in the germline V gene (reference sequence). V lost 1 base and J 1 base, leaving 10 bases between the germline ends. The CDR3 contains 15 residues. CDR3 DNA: TGTGCCAGCAGCTTAGAAGAGGGCAGGAACACTGAAGCTTTCTTT. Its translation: CASSLEEGRNTEAFF.

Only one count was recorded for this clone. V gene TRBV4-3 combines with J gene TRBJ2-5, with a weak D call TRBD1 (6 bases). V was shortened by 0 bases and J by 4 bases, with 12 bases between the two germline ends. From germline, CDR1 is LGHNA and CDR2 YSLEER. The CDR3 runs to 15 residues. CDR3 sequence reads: CASSQDLQGRETQYF. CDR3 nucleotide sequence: TGCGCCAGCAGCCAAGATCTGCAGGGGAGAGAGACCCAGTACTTC.

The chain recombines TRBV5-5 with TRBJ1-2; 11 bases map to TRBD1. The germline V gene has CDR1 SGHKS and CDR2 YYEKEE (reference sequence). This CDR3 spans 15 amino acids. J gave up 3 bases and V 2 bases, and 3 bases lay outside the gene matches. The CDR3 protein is CASSFSGQGDYGYTF. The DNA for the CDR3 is TGTGCCAGCAGCTTCTCGGGACAGGGGGACTATGGCTACACCTTC.